The 14 T cell receptor beta chains in this list originate from one sample, sequenced in a study of cytomegalovirus exposure and HLA in healthy donors. Clones were sequenced by immunoSEQ multiplex PCR, and TCRdb holds only the in-frame ones, with some missing. The table has approximately 82,000 clones, 85% to 95% seen once; the top ten hold under 0.9%. Source material: PBMCs. The receptors originated from a woman aged 18-30 years in good health and CMV-seronegative.

The J gene is TRBJ1-5, the V gene TRBV27; TRBD1 is a possible D gene (5 bases). The V end lost 1 base, the J end lost 4 bases, and 8 bases lay between the germline ends. This CDR3 region has 14 residues. The V gene's germline CDR1 is MNHEY and CDR2 SMNVEV (reference sequence). This CDR3 is CASSLWGGNQPQHF. The CDR3 DNA sequence: TGTGCCAGCAGTTTATGGGGGGGGAATCAGCCCCAGCATTTT.

This chain uses TRBV13 with TRBJ2-5; possibly TRBD1 for D (6 bases). In germline, CDR1 is PRHDT, CDR2 FYEKMQ (reference sequence). CDR3 size: 11 residues. Trimming stripped 5 bases from V and 5 bases from J, with 6 bases between. CDR3 DNA: TGTGCCAGCAGCACAGGGGAGACCCAGTACTTC. Amino acids: CASSTGETQYF.

This chain links TRBV9 with TRBJ2-3; D possibly corresponds to TRBD1 (5 bases). The V gene's germline CDR1 is SGDLS and CDR2 YYNGEE. V was cut by 4 bases and J by 0 bases, with 12 bases left in between. CDR3 size: 15 residues. For the CDR3, the DNA is TGTGCCAGCAGCTCTTGGGGCGCTAGCACAGATACGCAGTATTTT. This codes for CASSSWGASTDTQYF.

The genes are TRBV7-2 and TRBJ1-1; 7 nucleotides match TRBD1. The CDR3 is made up of 13 amino acids. V dropped 5 bases and J dropped 3; count of bases not matched to a gene: 3. The V gene's germline CDR1 is SGHTA and CDR2 FQGNSA. CDR3 coding DNA: TGTGCCAGCAGCAACGACAGGGACACTGAAGCTTTCTTT. As protein: CASSNDRDTEAFF.

The chain's CDR3 is CASSYFGQGGDEQYF. The CDR3 bases are TGTGCCAGCAGTTACTTCGGACAGGGAGGGGACGAGCAGTACTTC. The V call is TRBV6-5, the J call TRBJ2-7; tentatively, D is TRBD1 (8 bases). This CDR3 contains 15 residues. Germline CDR1 MNHEY, CDR2 SVGAGI. Trimming left V 1 base short and J 5 bases short, with 15 bases between.

The J gene is TRBJ1-1, the V gene TRBV13; TRBD1 might be the D (5 bases). The ends were cut back, 5 bases at V and 2 bases at J, with 15 bases in the middle. Germline lookup yields CDR1 PRHDT and CDR2 FYEKMQ (reference sequence). This CDR3 is built from 15 residues. DNA for the CDR3: TGTGCCAGCAGCGACCAATCGACAGAAAACACTGAAGCTTTCTTT. It encodes CASSDQSTENTEAFF.

V and J are TRBV28 and TRBJ2-3; D gene ambiguous. V was pared by 7 bases and J by 4 bases, with 12 bases between. The CDR3 extends over 13 amino acids. Looked up from germline, CDR1 is MDHEN and CDR2 is SYDVKM. CDR3 DNA sequence: TGTGCCAGCACAGTCAGGAACCCAGATACGCAGTATTTT. The encoded protein is CASTVRNPDTQYF.

The chain is built from TRBV12-5 and TRBJ1-1; 7 positions agree with TRBD1. This CDR3 comprises 16 residues. Trimming removed 4 bases from V and 3 bases from J; junction bases left unmatched: 11. Per germline, CDR1 LGHNT and CDR2 FRNRAP. CDR3 amino acids: CASGSSDRVYDTEAFF. CDR3 DNA sequence: TGTGCTAGTGGTTCATCCGACAGGGTTTATGACACTGAAGCTTTCTTT. The full variable domain, in which reference TRBV12-5 and TRBJ1-1 provide the parts outside the CDR3, is DARVTQTPRHKVTEMGQEVTMRCQPILGHNTVFWYRQTMMQGLELLAYFRNRAPLDDSGMPKDRFSAEMPDATLATLKIQPSEPRDSAVYFCASGSSDRVYDTEAFFGQGTRLTVV.

This sequence joins TRBV4-3 and TRBJ1-2; D gene unclear. In germline, CDR1 is LGHNA, CDR2 YSLEER. Trimming removed 0 bases from V and 0 bases from J, with 11 bases in between. The CDR3 contains 16 residues. Written as DNA, the CDR3 is TGCGCCAGCAGCCAAGATCCGGCGGGAACTAACTATGGCTACACCTTC. It codes for CASSQDPAGTNYGYTF.

V and J are TRBV6-6 and TRBJ2-1; TRBD2 agrees at 8 bases. This CDR3 is built from 16 residues. Trimming removed 2 bases from V and 5 bases from J; junction bases left unmatched: 8. Germline V gives CDR1 MNHNY, CDR2 SVGAGI (reference sequence). Here the CDR3 DNA reads TGTGCCAGCAGTTACAAGGGTAGCGGGGATAACAATGAGCAGTTCTTC. Its protein is CASSYKGSGDNNEQFF.

This chain uses TRBV28 with TRBJ2-6, with D tentatively TRBD1 (6 bases). This CDR3 has 18 amino acids. V shed 7 bases and J shed 1 base, with 20 bases lying between them. Looked up from germline, CDR1 is MDHEN and CDR2 is SYDVKM. This CDR3 is CASKITGQSRSGANVLTF. Written as DNA, the CDR3 is TGTGCCAGCAAGATCACCGGACAGTCTAGATCTGGGGCCAACGTCCTGACTTTC.

This chain joins TRBV6-5 and TRBJ2-7, with D possibly matching TRBD1 (5 bases). Between the trimmed V and J ends, which lost 6 bases and 3 bases, there was a span of 15 bases. Germline loops: CDR1 MNHEY, CDR2 SVGAGI. The CDR3 runs to 14 residues. CDR3 sequence (DNA): TGTGCCAGCAGCCGCGAGGCGGACAACTACGAGCAGTACTTC. Its protein is CASSREADNYEQYF.

The chain recombines TRBV7-8 with TRBJ1-2, with a tentative D call TRBD1 (5 bases). CDR3 length: 16 residues. CDR1 SGHVS and CDR2 FQNEAQ come from the germline V gene. The ends were cut back, 1 base at V and 4 bases at J, with 16 bases in the middle. CDR3: CASSLDRRGGGYGYTF. The CDR3 nucleotides are TGTGCCAGCAGCTTAGACAGGCGCGGGGGTGGCTATGGCTACACCTTC.

V is TRBV5-8 and J is TRBJ2-7; 9 bases line up with TRBD1. Per the germline V gene, CDR1 is SGHTS and CDR2 is YDEGEE. CDR3 length: 16 amino acids. With 2 bases clipped from V and 0 bases from J, the junction kept 6 bases outside the gene matches. The CDR3 nucleotides are TGTGCCAGCAGCTTTAGGACAGGGGTCAGCTCCTACGAGCAGTACTTC. Translation gives CASSFRTGVSSYEQYF.